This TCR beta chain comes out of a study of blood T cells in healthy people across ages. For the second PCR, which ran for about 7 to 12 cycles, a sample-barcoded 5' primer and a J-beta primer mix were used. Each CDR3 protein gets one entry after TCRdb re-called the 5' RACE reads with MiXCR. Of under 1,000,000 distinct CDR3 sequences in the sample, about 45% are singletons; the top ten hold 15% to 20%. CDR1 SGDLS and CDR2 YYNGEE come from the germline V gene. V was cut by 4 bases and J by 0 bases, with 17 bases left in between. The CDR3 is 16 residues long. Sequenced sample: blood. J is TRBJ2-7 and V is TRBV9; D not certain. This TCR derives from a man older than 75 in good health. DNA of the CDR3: TGTGCCAGCAGCCCTTCCGTGACTCACCTCTCCTACGAGCAGTACTTC. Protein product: CASSPSVTHLSYEQYF.